These T cell receptor beta chains were read from a single sample in a study of tumor-infiltrating lymphocytes in primary liver carcinoma. In TCRdb, the multiplex PCR reads were re-called with MiXCR into one record per CDR3 protein. The data show tens of thousands of distinct CDR3 sequences, around 70% seen once. The sample was liver tumor tissue from sampling region 3. Receptors were obtained from a woman in her 30s with primary liver carcinoma and hepatitis B virus infection. CDR3s include the opening cysteine and the closing phenylalanine or tryptophan. A D gene is named only where the DNA matches it firmly. A clone size is listed for some rows: how often the clone was seen (once, few, many), or a class if it is expanded.

clone size	V gene	D gene	J gene	CDR3 protein	CDR3 DNA
.	TRBV4-3	TRBD2	TRBJ2-7	CASSQAVTGGHISYKQYF	TGCGCCAGCAGCCAGGCCGTGACGGGGGGTCACATTAGCTACAAGCAGTACTTC
.	TRBV6-5	.	TRBJ1-1	CASTIRAGHRDTEAFF	TGTGCCAGTACTATAAGAGCGGGACATCGGGACACTGAAGCTTTCTTT
.	TRBV11-3	TRBD2	TRBJ2-2	CASSFGRLAGNTGELFF	TGTGCCAGCAGCTTTGGCAGGTTAGCGGGAAACACCGGGGAGCTGTTTTTT
.	TRBV6-6	.	TRBJ2-6	CASSYEHSGAGVLTF	TGTGCCAGCAGTTACGAACATTCTGGGGCCGGCGTCCTGACTTTC
.	TRBV7-9	TRBD2	TRBJ2-3	CASSPGASGSSTDMQYF	TGTGCCAGCAGCCCTGGGGCTAGCGGGAGTAGTACAGATATGCAGTATTTT
medium-sized	TRBV11-2	TRBD2	TRBJ2-1	CASSRRLAGGPGDEQFF	TGTGCCAGCAGCAGGAGACTAGCGGGAGGGCCGGGGGATGAGCAGTTCTTC
.	TRBV30	TRBD1	TRBJ2-1	CAWSPGQGIGEQFF	TGTGCCTGGAGCCCGGGACAGGGGATTGGTGAGCAGTTCTTC
.	TRBV4-2	TRBD1	TRBJ2-7	CASSTSGDRGTYEQYF	TGTGCCAGCAGCACATCGGGGGACAGGGGGACCTACGAGCAATACTTC
many	TRBV6-1	.	TRBJ1-2	CASSELGFGYTF	TGTGCCAGCAGTGAACTTGGTTTTGGCTACACCTTC
many	TRBV4-1	TRBD1	TRBJ2-3	CASSQVWDRGFTDTQYF	TGCGCCAGCAGCCAAGTTTGGGACAGGGGATTCACAGATACGCAGTATTTT
few	TRBV6-2/TRBV6-3	.	TRBJ1-5	CASNSAAGVQPQHF	TGTGCCAGCAATTCGGCCGCAGGGGTTCAGCCCCAGCATTTT
.	TRBV12-3/TRBV12-4	.	TRBJ2-7	CASGFIAGDLYEQYF	TGTGCCAGCGGCTTCATAGCTGGAGATCTCTACGAGCAGTACTTC
.	TRBV11-2	.	TRBJ2-7	CASSSPRTGIYEQYF	TGTGCCAGCAGCTCTCCTAGGACGGGTATCTACGAACAGTACTTC
.	TRBV5-4	.	TRBJ1-2	CASNRQGVSGGYTF	TGTGCCAGCAACCGGCAGGGAGTAAGTGGGGGCTACACCTTC
.	TRBV12-3/TRBV12-4	.	TRBJ2-7	CASSQGMGPYF	TGCGCCAGCAGTCAAGGCATGGGGCCGTACTTC